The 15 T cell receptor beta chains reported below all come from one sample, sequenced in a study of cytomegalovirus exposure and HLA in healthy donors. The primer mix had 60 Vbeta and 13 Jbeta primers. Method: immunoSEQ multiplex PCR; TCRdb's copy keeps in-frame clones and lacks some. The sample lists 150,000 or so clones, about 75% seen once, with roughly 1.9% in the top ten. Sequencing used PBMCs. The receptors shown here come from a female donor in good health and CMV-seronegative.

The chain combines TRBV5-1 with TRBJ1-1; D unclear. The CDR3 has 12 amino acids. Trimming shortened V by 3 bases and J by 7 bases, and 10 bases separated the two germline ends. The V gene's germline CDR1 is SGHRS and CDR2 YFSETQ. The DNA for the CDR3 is TGCGCCAGCAGCTCCGTTCGAGATGAAGCTTTCTTT. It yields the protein CASSSVRDEAFF.

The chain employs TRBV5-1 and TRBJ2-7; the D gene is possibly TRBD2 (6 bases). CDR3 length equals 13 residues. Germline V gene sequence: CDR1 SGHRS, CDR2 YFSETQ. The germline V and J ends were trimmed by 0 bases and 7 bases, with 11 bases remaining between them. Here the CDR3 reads CASSLGGAGEQYF. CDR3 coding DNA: TGCGCCAGCAGCTTGGGGGGCGCGGGGGAGCAGTACTTC.

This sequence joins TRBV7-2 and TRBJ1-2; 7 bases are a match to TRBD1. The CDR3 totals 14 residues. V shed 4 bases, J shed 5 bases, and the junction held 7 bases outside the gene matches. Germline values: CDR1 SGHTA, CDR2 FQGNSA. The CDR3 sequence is CASSSRDSSYGYTF. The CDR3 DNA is TGTGCCAGCAGCTCGCGGGACAGCTCATATGGCTACACCTTC.

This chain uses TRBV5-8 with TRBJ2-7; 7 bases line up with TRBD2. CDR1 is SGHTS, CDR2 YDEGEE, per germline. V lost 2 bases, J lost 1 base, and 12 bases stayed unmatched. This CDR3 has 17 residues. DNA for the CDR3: TGTGCCAGCAGCTTCATTAGTGGCGGGAGATTGTCCTACGAGCAGTACTTC. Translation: CASSFISGGRLSYEQYF.

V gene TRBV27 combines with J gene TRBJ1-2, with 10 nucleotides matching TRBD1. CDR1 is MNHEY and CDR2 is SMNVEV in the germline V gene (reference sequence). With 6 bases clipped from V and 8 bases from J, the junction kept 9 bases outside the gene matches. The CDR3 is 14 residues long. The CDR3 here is CASRETGTGEGYTF. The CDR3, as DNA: TGTGCCAGCAGGGAGACCGGGACAGGGGAAGGCTACACCTTC.

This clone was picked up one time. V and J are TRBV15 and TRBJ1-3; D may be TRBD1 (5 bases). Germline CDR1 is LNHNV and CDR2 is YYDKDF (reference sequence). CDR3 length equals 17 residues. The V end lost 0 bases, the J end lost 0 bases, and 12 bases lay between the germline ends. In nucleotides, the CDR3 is TGTGCCACCAGCAGAGATATAGGTCAGGGCTCTGGAAACACCATATATTTT. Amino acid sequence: CATSRDIGQGSGNTIYF.

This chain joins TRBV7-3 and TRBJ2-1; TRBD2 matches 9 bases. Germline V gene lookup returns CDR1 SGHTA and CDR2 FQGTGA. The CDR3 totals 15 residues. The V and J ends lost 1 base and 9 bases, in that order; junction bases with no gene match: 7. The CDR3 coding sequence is TGTGCCAGCAGCTTAAGGGGCGGGAGGGCTAGTGAGCAGTTCTTC. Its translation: CASSLRGGRASEQFF.

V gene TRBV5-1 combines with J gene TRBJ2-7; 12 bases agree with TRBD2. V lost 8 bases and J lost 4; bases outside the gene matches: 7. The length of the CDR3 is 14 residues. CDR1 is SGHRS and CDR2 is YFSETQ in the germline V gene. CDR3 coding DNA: TGCGCCAGGGTAGAGACTAGCGGGAGATACGAGCAGTACTTC. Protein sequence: CARVETSGRYEQYF.

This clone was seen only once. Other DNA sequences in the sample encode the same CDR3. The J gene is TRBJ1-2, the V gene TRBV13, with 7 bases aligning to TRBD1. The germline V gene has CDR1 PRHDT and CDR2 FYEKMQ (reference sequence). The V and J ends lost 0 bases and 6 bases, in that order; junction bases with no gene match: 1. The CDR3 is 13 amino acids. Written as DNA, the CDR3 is TGTGCCAGCAGCTTAGGGCAGGGGGATGGCTACACCTTC. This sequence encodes CASSLGQGDGYTF.

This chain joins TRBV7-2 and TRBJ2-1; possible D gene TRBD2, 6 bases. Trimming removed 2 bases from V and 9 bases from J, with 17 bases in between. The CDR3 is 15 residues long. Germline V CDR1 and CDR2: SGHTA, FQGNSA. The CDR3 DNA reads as TGTGCCAGCAGCTTAAGGGCTAGCGTTTTCGGTGAGCAGTTCTTC. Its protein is CASSLRASVFGEQFF.

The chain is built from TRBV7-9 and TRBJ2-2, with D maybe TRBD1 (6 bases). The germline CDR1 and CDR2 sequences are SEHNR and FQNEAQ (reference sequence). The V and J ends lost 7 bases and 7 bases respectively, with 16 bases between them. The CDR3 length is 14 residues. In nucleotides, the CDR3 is TGTGCCAGCACCAAGCAGCAGGGGTTCGGGGAGCTGTTTTTT. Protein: CASTKQQGFGELFF.

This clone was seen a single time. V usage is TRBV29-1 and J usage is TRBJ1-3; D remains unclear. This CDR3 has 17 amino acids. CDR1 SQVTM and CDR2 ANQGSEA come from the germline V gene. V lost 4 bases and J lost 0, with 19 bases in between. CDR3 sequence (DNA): TGCAGCGTTGTAGAAACGGGTTCCGTCGACTCTGGAAACACCATATATTTT. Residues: CSVVETGSVDSGNTIYF.

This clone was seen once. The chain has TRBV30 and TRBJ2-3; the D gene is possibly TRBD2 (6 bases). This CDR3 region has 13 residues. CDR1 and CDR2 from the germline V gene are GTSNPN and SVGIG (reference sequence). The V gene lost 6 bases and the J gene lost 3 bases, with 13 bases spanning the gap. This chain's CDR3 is CACGGTGTDTQYF. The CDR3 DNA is TGTGCCTGCGGCGGGACGGGAACAGATACGCAGTATTTT. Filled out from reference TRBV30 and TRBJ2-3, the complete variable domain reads SQTIHQWPATLVQPVGSPLSLECTVEGTSNPNLYWYRQAAGRGLQLLFYSVGIGQISSEVPQNLSASRPQDRQFILSSKKLLLSDSGFYLCACGGTGTDTQYFGPGTRLTVL.

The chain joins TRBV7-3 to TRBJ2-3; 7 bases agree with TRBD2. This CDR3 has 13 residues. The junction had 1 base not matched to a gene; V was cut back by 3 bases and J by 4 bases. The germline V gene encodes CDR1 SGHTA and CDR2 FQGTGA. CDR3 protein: CASSLTSPDTQYF. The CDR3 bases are TGTGCCAGCAGCTTGACTAGCCCAGATACGCAGTATTTT.

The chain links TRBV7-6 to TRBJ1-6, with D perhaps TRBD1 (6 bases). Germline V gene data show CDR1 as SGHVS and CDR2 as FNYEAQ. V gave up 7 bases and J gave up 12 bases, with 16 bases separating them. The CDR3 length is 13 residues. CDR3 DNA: TGTGCCAGCAAATGGAACAGGGTTCGACCCCTCCACTTT. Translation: CASKWNRVRPLHF.